The source of this TCR beta chain is a study of cytomegalovirus exposure and HLA in healthy donors. Findings of the study overall: TRBV6-2, TRBV6-3 and some other V segments were excluded as indistinguishable. Rarity held for most TCR sequences, but there were some public TCRs that occurred in many donors. Donor immune exposure was known only as CMV serostatus. It is likely that the observed cluster of highly shared sequence variants was a sequencing artifact.

A multiplex PCR was run with 60 Vbeta primers and 13 Jbeta primers. Sequenced by immunoSEQ multiplex PCR; TCRdb stores in-frame clones only, minus some. The sample consists of approximately 50,000 clones, roughly four fifths of them appearing once. The V gene end was trimmed by 4 bases and the J gene end by 2 bases; junction bases not matched to a gene: 9. Germline V gene lookup returns CDR1 SGHRS and CDR2 YFSETQ. The CDR3 is 16 residues long. As for this clone: No antigen is known for it.

The sample consisted of PBMCs. This sequence originates from a boy aged 5-17 years in good health and CMV-seropositive. V gene TRBV5-1 combines with J gene TRBJ2-7; 10 bases align to TRBD2. CDR3 loop: CASSMGSSGGTYEQYF. CDR3 in DNA: TGCGCCAGCAGCATGGGTTCTAGCGGGGGAACCTACGAGCAGTACTTC. Combining the CDR3 with reference TRBV5-1 and TRBJ2-7 gives the whole variable domain KAGVTQTPRYLIKTRGQQVTLSCSPISGHRSVSWYQQTPGQGLQFLFEYFSETQRNKGNFPGRFSGRQFSNSRSEMNVSTLELGDSALYLCASSMGSSGGTYEQYFGPGTRLTVT.